This T cell receptor beta chain emerged from a study of CD4 T cells in relation to SARS-CoV-2 and coronaviruses. Of note for this clone: The antigen remains undetermined.

The CDR3 has 14 residues. The V and J ends lost 1 base and 2 bases respectively, with 6 bases between them. The germline CDR1 and CDR2 sequences are SGDLS and YYNGEE. Sequencing used immunoSEQ multiplex PCR; TCRdb keeps in-frame clones, though not all of them. This table has about 22,000 clones, roughly 72% appearing once. Before the COVID-19 pandemic, during about 2010-2018, CD4+ T cells were taken from unexposed donors. The cells were cultured for about 10 days before CD4+ T cells were isolated. The sample consisted of CD4+ T cells from PBMCs, cultured in vitro. This TCR was recovered from a human donor in good health. The V gene is TRBV9, the J gene TRBJ2-2, with D possibly being TRBD1 (5 bases). The CDR3 coding sequence is TGTGCCAGCAGCGTACAGGGAAACACCGGGGAGCTGTTTTTT. Residues: CASSVQGNTGELFF.